The T cell receptor (beta chain) under discussion was sequenced for a study of blood T cell repertoires in COVID-19. The participants were between about 18 and 90 years old and came from under 25 US areas. Authors' methods: From reference gene primer amplification, estimates of nucleated cell counts were derived. Some clones are missing from TCRdb's copy, which holds only in-frame ones; the method was immunoSEQ multiplex PCR. Clone size and the V and J calls come from that table; the DNA yielded D and trimming. This repertoire shows around 200,000 clones, around 85% found once; its top ten account for roughly 3.3%. The germline gives CDR1 MNHEY, CDR2 SVGAGI. The V segment lost 1 base and the J segment 6 bases; nucleotides outside the gene matches: 4. There are 15 residues in the CDR3.

The chain has TRBV6-5 and TRBJ2-3; TRBD2 agrees at 10 bases. Sequencing was carried out using PBMCs or T cells enriched from blood (not recorded which). The sequence was obtained from a woman aged 50 to 65 in a cohort exposed to, infected with or recovered from COVID-19 (not recorded which). The DNA for the CDR3 is TGTGCCAGCAGTTACTTCAGCGGGGGGGCCGATACGCAGTATTTT. Its protein product is CASSYFSGGADTQYF.